What follows is one T cell receptor beta chain and its context. The data stem from a study of T cell responses to AZD1222 COVID-19 vaccine. The table came from immunoSEQ multiplex PCR; TCRdb's copy has only in-frame clones and leaves some out. The sample includes some 130,000 clones, roughly 91% of them seen just once. This TCR was recovered from an adult in good health. Sequenced here: peripheral blood, sampled on day 0 of AZD1222 vaccination.

CDR3 sequence: CASSELRNSNTEAFF. The CDR3 nucleotides are TGTGCCAGCAGCGAACTCAGAAACTCGAACACTGAAGCTTTCTTT. The chain has TRBV2 and TRBJ1-1; D gene ambiguous. The ends were cut back, 6 bases at V and 1 base at J, with 15 bases in the middle. Germline CDR1 is SNHLY and CDR2 is FYNNEI. This CDR3 contains 15 residues. The complete variable domain, with remaining parts taken from reference TRBV2 and TRBJ1-1, reads EPEVTQTPSHQVTQMGQEVILRCVPISNHLYFYWYRQILGQKVEFLVSFYNNEISEKSEIFDDQFSVERPDGSNFTLKIRSTKLEDSAMYFCASSELRNSNTEAFFGQGTRLTVV.